This T cell receptor beta chain was identified in a study of post-analysis software for immune sequencing data. Study results and caveats: Controls significantly exceeded multiple sclerosis patients in normalized Chao1 diversity.

Each TCR beta cDNA library carried unique molecular identifiers. MiXCR was run by TCRdb on the PCR reads, yielding one entry per CDR3 protein. The sample has some 690,000 distinct CDR3 sequences, 30% seen once; the top ten hold 0.5% to 0.6%. In regard to this clonotype: Its cognate antigen is unknown.

This TCR was sampled from a girl under 18 with multiple sclerosis. The sample taken for sequencing was blood.

CDR3 amino acids: CASRRARRGSNEQFF. CDR3 nucleotides: TGTGCCAGCAGACGAGCGAGGCGCGGCTCCAATGAGCAGTTCTTC. The chain is built from TRBV12-3 or TRBV12-4 and TRBJ2-1; D not certain. This CDR3 spans 15 amino acids. V lost 6 bases to trimming and J lost 6 bases, with 18 bases between them.